This TCR beta chain stems from a study of T cells after yellow fever vaccination. This clonotype was found a few times. CDR3 length: 14 residues. Germline V gives CDR1 SGHRS, CDR2 YFSETQ. V was pared by 4 bases and J by 3 bases, with 13 bases between. MiXCR was run by TCRdb on the 5' RACE reads, yielding one entry per CDR3 protein. This sample has some 550,000 distinct CDR3 sequences; 15% to 20% occur once, and the top ten carry 14%. This specimen was PBMCs, taken 15 days after the yellow fever booster vaccination. The V and J genes are TRBV5-1 and TRBJ1-1; D may be TRBD1 (5 bases). The receptor's source is a man younger than 40 who received the YFV17D yellow fever vaccine. The CDR3 here is CASSRLGGDTEAFF. CDR3 DNA: TGCGCCAGCAGCCGGCTGGGGGGGGACACTGAAGCTTTCTTT. The variable domain in full, completed from reference TRBV5-1 and TRBJ1-1, reads KAGVTQTPRYLIKTRGQQVTLSCSPISGHRSVSWYQQTPGQGLQFLFEYFSETQRNKGNFPGRFSGRQFSNSRSEMNVSTLELGDSALYLCASSRLGGDTEAFFGQGTRLTVV.